This TCR beta chain came from a study of blood T cell repertoires in COVID-19. Study-level information: COVID-19 samples, acute and convalescent, were from the United States, Italy and Spain. Nucleic acid was either cDNA or gDNA, and it came from T cells, B-cell-depleted T cells, or PBMCs.

J was trimmed by 6 bases and V by 5 bases; bases with no gene match: 6. The CDR3 runs to 14 residues. The V gene's germline CDR1 is SGHTA and CDR2 FQGNSA. In the original processing: Using reference gene primer amplification, nucleated cell counts were estimated. The data were produced by immunoSEQ multiplex PCR, yet TCRdb's version contains in-frame clones alone and is incomplete. V, J and clone size reflect that table, while D and trimming were determined from the DNA. The profile covers about 190,000 clones, with around 90% appearing a single time and about 7% taken by the ten largest. J is TRBJ2-2 and V is TRBV7-2; 7 bases are a match to TRBD2. The sequence came from a man in his forties with acute or convalescent COVID-19. Specimen: peripheral blood. CDR3 loop: CASSPTSAPGELFF. The CDR3 nucleotides are TGTGCCAGCAGCCCTACTAGCGCCCCCGGGGAGCTGTTTTTT.